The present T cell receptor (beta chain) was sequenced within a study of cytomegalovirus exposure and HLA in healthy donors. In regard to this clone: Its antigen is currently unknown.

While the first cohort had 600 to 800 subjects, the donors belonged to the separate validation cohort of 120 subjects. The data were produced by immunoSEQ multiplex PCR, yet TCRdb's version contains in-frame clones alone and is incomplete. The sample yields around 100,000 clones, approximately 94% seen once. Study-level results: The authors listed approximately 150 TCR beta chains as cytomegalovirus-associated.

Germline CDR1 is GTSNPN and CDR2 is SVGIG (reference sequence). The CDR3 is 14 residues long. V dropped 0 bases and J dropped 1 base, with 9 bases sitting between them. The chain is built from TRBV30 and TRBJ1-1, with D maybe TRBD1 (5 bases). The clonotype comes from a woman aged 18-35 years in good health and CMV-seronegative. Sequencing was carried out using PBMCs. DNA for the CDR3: TGTGCCTGGAGTGTAACCGGGGGGAACACTGAAGCTTTCTTT. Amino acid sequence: CAWSVTGGNTEAFF.